One sample yielded the 18 T cell receptor beta chains listed below, sequenced in a study of neurological immune-mediated disorders. TCRdb passed the 5' RACE reads through MiXCR, listing each CDR3 protein once. The table records 52,000 or so distinct CDR3 sequences, 4% of them present only once. Material: CD4+ T cells from blood. The receptors shown here come from a woman between 40 and 50 years old with multiple sclerosis.

This clonotype occurred many times. The chain couples TRBV4-1 to TRBJ1-1, with D possibly matching TRBD1 (5 bases). The V end was cut by 2 bases, the J end by 5 bases, with 9 bases between. Germline CDR1 is MGHRA and CDR2 is YSYEKL. The CDR3 contains 13 residues. The CDR3 nucleotides read TGCGCCAGCAGCCAACGGGGGTTGACTGAAGCTTTCTTT. The encoded protein is CASSQRGLTEAFF.

This clonotype showed up many times. The chain links TRBV7-9 to TRBJ1-6; TRBD1 matches 9 bases. With V trimmed by 4 bases and J by 10 bases, 14 bases remained unmatched. CDR3 length: 17 amino acids. The germline CDR1 and CDR2 sequences are SEHNR and FQNEAQ (reference sequence). CDR3 sequence: CASSSPPGTGLRSPLHF. Here the CDR3 DNA reads TGTGCCAGCAGCTCACCCCCCGGGACAGGGTTGCGGTCACCCCTCCACTTT.

This clonotype was detected many times. The V call is TRBV5-1, the J call TRBJ2-7, with D perhaps TRBD1 (6 bases). Trimming took off 3 bases at V and 2 bases at J, with 9 bases between the two ends. From germline, CDR1 is SGHRS and CDR2 YFSETQ. This CDR3 contains 13 residues. The CDR3 nucleotides are TGCGCCAGCAGCTCTGGGGGCACCTACGAGCAGTACTTC. Residues: CASSSGGTYEQYF.

In this sample, this clonotype turned up many times. The chain links TRBV5-6 to TRBJ2-1; TRBD2 agrees at 7 bases. Unmatched junction bases numbered 7, after V lost 4 bases and J lost 15 bases. From germline, CDR1 is SGHDT and CDR2 YYEEEE. The CDR3 spans 11 residues. The CDR3 nucleotides are TGTGCCAGCAGCCAAGACGGGGGGTGGTTCTTC. Translated: CASSQDGGWFF.

The sample holds many counts of this clonotype. The chain couples TRBV5-1 to TRBJ2-5, with 7 bases identical to TRBD2. The CDR3 has 14 amino acids. Per the germline V gene, CDR1 is SGHRS and CDR2 is YFSETQ. Trimming at V came to 3 bases and at J to 4 bases, leaving 6 bases not matched to a gene. In DNA form, the CDR3 reads TGCGCCAGCAGCTCCCGGACTAGTCTAGAGACCCAGTACTTC. Protein: CASSSRTSLETQYF.

This clonotype was observed many times. The V call is TRBV11-1, the J call TRBJ1-4, with D perhaps TRBD1 (5 bases). Germline CDR1 and CDR2: SGHAT and FQDESV (reference sequence). The CDR3 sequence is 17 residues long. Trimming took off 2 bases at V and 0 bases at J, with 13 bases between the two ends. Written as DNA, the CDR3 is TGTGCCAGCAGCTTACCCCCGGGGGGATCAACTAATGAAAAACTGTTTTTT. It specifies CASSLPPGGSTNEKLFF.

This clonotype was observed many times. The chain has TRBV12-5 and TRBJ2-7; maybe TRBD1 (6 bases). CDR3 length equals 14 residues. V was clipped by 2 bases and J by 0 bases, with 8 bases between them. From germline, CDR1 is LGHNT and CDR2 FRNRAP. The CDR3 DNA reads TGTGCTAGTGGTTTGAGGGGGAGCTCCTACGAGCAGTACTTC. It yields the protein CASGLRGSSYEQYF.

This clonotype was observed at least ten times. The chain carries TRBV10-3 and TRBJ2-7; no reliable D call. The CDR3 runs to 13 residues. Germline loops: CDR1 ENHRY, CDR2 SYGVKD. V was cut by 2 bases and J by 0 bases, with 5 bases left in between. CDR3 nucleotide sequence: TGTGCCATCAGTGAGGTCAGCTCCTACGAGCAGTACTTC. This encodes CAISEVSSYEQYF.

This clonotype came up many times. The chain recombines TRBV29-1 with TRBJ2-2; TRBD1 is a possible D gene (6 bases). The germline V gene has CDR1 SQVTM and CDR2 ANQGSEA. V was trimmed by 6 bases and J by 3 bases, leaving 11 bases between them. There are 13 residues in the CDR3. As DNA, the CDR3 is TGCAGCGTCGCCGGGACATACACCGGGGAGCTGTTTTTT. Protein sequence: CSVAGTYTGELFF.

This clonotype was observed at least ten times. The chain recombines TRBV6-5 with TRBJ2-5; D possibly corresponds to TRBD1 (5 bases). CDR3 length: 11 amino acids. CDR1 is MNHEY and CDR2 is SVGAGI in the germline V gene. Trimming pared 2 bases from V and 7 bases from J, leaving 5 bases between. The CDR3 DNA sequence: TGTGCCAGCAGTTACCAGGGGACCCAGTACTTC. The encoded protein is CASSYQGTQYF.

This clonotype was picked up many times. The CDR3 here is CSARAAKTGNTGELFF. The CDR3 nucleotides are TGCAGTGCTAGAGCGGCAAAGACGGGGAACACCGGGGAGCTGTTTTTT. This rearrangement joins TRBV20-1 to TRBJ2-2; D not resolved. The CDR3 is 16 residues long. V lost 1 base, J lost 1 base, and 13 bases lay in between. Germline-derived CDR1 and CDR2 are DFQATT and SNEGSKA (reference sequence).

Many counts were recorded for this clonotype. V usage is TRBV5-5 and J usage is TRBJ1-6; TRBD1 is a possible D gene (6 bases). V lost 0 bases, J lost 7 bases, and 11 bases lay in between. This CDR3 spans 15 amino acids. The germline V gene encodes CDR1 SGHKS and CDR2 YYEKEE (reference sequence). CDR3: CASSLGGGANSPLHF. In DNA, the CDR3 is TGTGCCAGCAGCTTGGGGGGGGGGGCCAATTCACCCCTCCACTTT.

By proportion, this clonotype is medium-sized (0.01 to 0.1%). The chain couples TRBV20-1 to TRBJ1-4; the D gene is possibly TRBD1 (6 bases). The V end was cut by 3 bases, the J end by 4 bases, with 6 bases between. The CDR3 totals 12 residues. Germline CDR1 and CDR2: DFQATT and SNEGSKA (reference sequence). CDR3 residues: CSARDSNEKLFF. CDR3 nucleotides: TGCAGTGCTAGGGACAGTAATGAAAAACTGTTTTTT.

This clonotype was observed many times. V is TRBV4-1 and J is TRBJ2-6, with 7 nucleotides matching TRBD2. This CDR3 contains 19 residues. The junction had 12 bases not matched to a gene; V was cut back by 3 bases and J by 1 base. Germline assignment: CDR1 MGHRA and CDR2 YSYEKL. CDR3 coding DNA: TGCGCCAGCAGCCATCCCAAAGGGGAGGGACGGTCTGGGGCCAACGTCCTGACTTTC. Protein sequence: CASSHPKGEGRSGANVLTF.

At least ten counts were recorded for this clonotype. This chain links TRBV7-2 with TRBJ2-3; D is perhaps TRBD2 (6 bases). V was trimmed by 5 bases and J by 12 bases, leaving 15 bases between them. The germline V gene encodes CDR1 SGHTA and CDR2 FQGNSA. The CDR3 covers 12 residues. This CDR3 reads CASSPVAVSQYF. The CDR3 nucleotides are TGTGCCAGCAGCCCCGTAGCGGTTTCACAGTATTTT. Using reference TRBV7-2 and TRBJ2-3 for the parts outside the CDR3, the full variable domain is GAGVSQSPSNKVTEKGKDVELRCDPISGHTALYWYRQSLGQGLEFLIYFQGNSAPDKSGLPSDRFSAERTGGSVSTLTIQRTQQEDSAVYLCASSPVAVSQYFGPGTRLTVL.

This clonotype was counted at least ten times. The V call is TRBV20-1, the J call TRBJ2-7, with 7 nucleotides matching TRBD1. CDR3 length: 12 amino acids. Germline V gives CDR1 DFQATT, CDR2 SNEGSKA (reference sequence). With 2 bases clipped from V and 2 bases from J, the junction kept 0 bases outside the gene matches. CDR3 bases: TGCAGTGCTAGACAGGGGGCCTACGAGCAGTACTTC. Translated, it gives CSARQGAYEQYF.

This clonotype was observed many times. This chain connects TRBV5-5 to TRBJ1-2; possibly TRBD1 for D (5 bases). V lost 2 bases to trimming and J lost 8 bases, with 16 bases between them. Germline V gene lookup returns CDR1 SGHKS and CDR2 YYEKEE (reference sequence). The CDR3 contains 14 residues. CDR3 bases: TGTGCCAGCAGCTTAAGAGCCAGGGAAGAAGGCTACACCTTC. Its translation: CASSLRAREEGYTF.

This clonotype was observed many times. The rearrangement links TRBV10-3 to TRBJ2-2; D unresolved. Germline values: CDR1 ENHRY, CDR2 SYGVKD. With 4 bases removed from V and 3 bases from J, the gap between germline ends came to 9 bases. This CDR3 has 14 residues. The CDR3 spells CAISVLEDTGELFF. The CDR3 nucleotides read TGTGCCATCAGTGTTTTAGAGGACACCGGGGAGCTGTTTTTT.